Below, one T cell receptor beta chain is given with its context. Its matching antigen is unknown. Sequenced by immunoSEQ multiplex PCR; TCRdb stores in-frame clones only, minus some. The repertoire includes over 65,000 clones, around 92% of them detected once, and 0.1% sits in the top ten. Trimming at V came to 6 bases and at J to 9 bases, leaving 11 bases not matched to a gene. CDR3 length: 14 amino acids. Per germline, CDR1 ENHRY and CDR2 SYGVKD. This record comes from a study of graft-versus-host responses after intestinal transplantation. The rearrangement joins TRBV10-3 to TRBJ2-4; 7 bases align to TRBD1. This specimen consisted of unstimulated CD4+ T cells sorted from spleen or lymph node cells, obtained before intestinal transplant. This TCR was recovered from a human donor who received an intestinal transplant. Written as DNA, the CDR3 is TGTGCCATCAGGCTCGACAGGGAGAGGAGCATTCAGTACTTC. It specifies CAIRLDRERSIQYF.